The present TCR beta chain was sequenced within a study of blood T cell repertoires in COVID-19. Turning to the study itself: Acute and convalescent COVID-19 samples came from the United States, Italy and Spain. Sample material is recorded as cDNA or gDNA derived from T cells, B-cell-depleted T cells, or PBMCs.

V was trimmed by 7 bases and J by 3 bases, leaving 15 bases between them. This CDR3 region has 14 residues. Germline CDR1 is MNHEY and CDR2 is SVGAGI. In the authors' workflow: Amplification with reference gene primers provided the estimates of nucleated cell counts. Assay: immunoSEQ multiplex PCR; the TCRdb copy retains only in-frame clones and omits some. V, J and clone size are those of that table, while D and trimming were read from the DNA. The data show about 180,000 clones, 83% seen once. The clonotype was recovered from a human donor in a cohort sampled during active COVID-19. The sample was peripheral blood. The rearrangement joins TRBV6-5 to TRBJ1-1; tentatively, D is TRBD1 (6 bases). CDR3 nucleotides: TGTGCCAGCACCCCCGGGGGGACACACACTGAAGCTTTCTTT. Its protein product is CASTPGGTHTEAFF.